Listed below are T cell receptor beta chains from one sample, sequenced in a study of cytomegalovirus exposure and HLA in healthy donors. Repertoires were generated with immunoSEQ multiplex PCR, while TCRdb's copy carries only in-frame clones and drops some. The table lists some 120,000 clones, around 95% of them singletons. Material: PBMCs. Every receptor here comes from a man aged 18 to 30 in good health and CMV-seronegative. The CDR3 runs from the conserved cysteine through the conserved F or W. A D gene is named only where the DNA matches it firmly. The size entry is marked missing in some rows and otherwise reads once, few, many or a size class.

cdr3_nt cdr3_aa j_call clone_size d_call v_call
TGTGCCAGCGGCCTCGGGGGGACCCCCGGGGAGACCCAGTACTTC CASGLGGTPGETQYF TRBJ2-5 NA TRBD2 TRBV28
TGTGCCAGCAGGAATAGGACAGTTGGTCCCAACTATGGCTACACCTTC CASRNRTVGPNYGYTF TRBJ1-2 NA NA TRBV5-4
TGTGCCATCAGTGCCCGGGGGGTTGACGAGCAGTACTTC CAISARGVDEQYF TRBJ2-7 NA TRBD2 TRBV10-3
TGTGCCAGCAGCCCCCTGGGGAGGGCCTACGAGCAGTACTTC CASSPLGRAYEQYF TRBJ2-7 once TRBD2 TRBV7-9
TGTGCCAGCAGTTTTCGACAGGGGGTTTGGGGCTACACCTTC CASSFRQGVWGYTF TRBJ1-2 NA TRBD1 TRBV28
TGTGCCAGTAGCCTAATTCGGGGGGACAGGGTCAACAATGAGCAGTTCTTC CASSLIRGDRVNNEQFF TRBJ2-1 NA TRBD1 TRBV19
TGCGCCAGCAGCCAAGTAGGGACAGGGAACCATGGCTACACCTTC CASSQVGTGNHGYTF TRBJ1-2 NA TRBD1 TRBV4-1
TGCAGCGTTGAACCGGCCGGGACAGGGGGCGCGGATACGCAGTATTTT CSVEPAGTGGADTQYF TRBJ2-3 NA TRBD1 TRBV29-1
TGTGCCTGGAGCGCCGGGACTACCTCCTACAATGAGCAGTTCTTC CAWSAGTTSYNEQFF TRBJ2-1 NA TRBD2 TRBV30
TGTGCCACCAGCAGAGGACACGAAGAGACCCAGTACTTC CATSRGHEETQYF TRBJ2-5 NA NA TRBV15
TGCGCCAGCAGCCAAGGACTAGCTCCCCTCCCCGGGGAGCTGTTTTTT CASSQGLAPLPGELFF TRBJ2-2 NA TRBD2 TRBV4-3
TGTGCCAGCAGTTGGGGAGACAATGAGCAGTTCTTC CASSWGDNEQFF TRBJ2-1 NA NA TRBV28
TGCGCCAGCAGCTTGAGTCAAGCGACAGGGCGTTACTCTGGAAACACCATATATTTT CASSLSQATGRYSGNTIYF TRBJ1-3 NA TRBD1 TRBV5-1
TGTGCTAGTGGTTTGGTCTCGGAGCCAATCTCTGGAAACACCATATATTTT CASGLVSEPISGNTIYF TRBJ1-3 NA NA TRBV12-5
TGCACCGCCTCGGAGACAGATGGCTACACCTTC CTASETDGYTF TRBJ1-2 NA NA TRBV29-1
TGTGCCAGCAGCGCCCCCAAATCGGGGAACTCTGGGGCCAACGTCCTGACTTTC CASSAPKSGNSGANVLTF TRBJ2-6 NA NA TRBV11-2
TGCGCCAGCAGCTTGAGTGGCAGGGAAGAAGGCGAGCAGTACTTC CASSLSGREEGEQYF TRBJ2-7 NA NA TRBV5-1
TGTGCCAGCAGTGATGATTATGGCAGGAACACTGAAGCTTTCTTT CASSDDYGRNTEAFF TRBJ1-1 NA NA TRBV2
TGTGCCAGCACCCCGTCGGACTTTCAAGAGACCCAGTACTTC CASTPSDFQETQYF TRBJ2-5 NA NA TRBV9
TGTGCCAGCAGGACTCTCCACAGGGGGCCGAGAAATGAAAAACTGTTTTTT CASRTLHRGPRNEKLFF TRBJ1-4 NA TRBD1 TRBV28
TGTGCCAGCAGTGCTACAGGATGGACTAGCGGCCACAATGAGCAGTTCTTC CASSATGWTSGHNEQFF TRBJ2-1 NA TRBD2 TRBV6-1
TGTGCCAGCAGTTACAGCACTGGCGAGCAGTACTTC CASSYSTGEQYF TRBJ2-7 NA NA TRBV6-5
TGTGCCAGCAGCTTACACAGGACAAGCTCCTACGAGCAGTACTTC CASSLHRTSSYEQYF TRBJ2-7 NA NA TRBV7-8
TGTGCCTGGCGGTTAAGTGGCGGGGCCCACAATGAGCAGTTCTTC CAWRLSGGAHNEQFF TRBJ2-1 NA NA TRBV30
TGTGCCAGCAGCTTCGGGACAAGGTACGAGCAGTACTTC CASSFGTRYEQYF TRBJ2-7 NA NA TRBV7-8
TGTGCCAGCTCCCTGGGGGCGGGAGAAGAGACCCAGTACTTC CASSLGAGEETQYF TRBJ2-5 NA NA TRBV18
TGTGCCAGCAAAACAGGGGCAAGGGGGGAGACCCAGTACTTC CASKTGARGETQYF TRBJ2-5 NA TRBD1 TRBV2
TGTGCCTGGGGGACAGGGGTGTTAGGGGCCAACGTCCTGACTTTC CAWGTGVLGANVLTF TRBJ2-6 once TRBD1 TRBV30
TGCAGCGTTGTTGGGCCGAAGGGGGCGGTATCGAATGAGCAGTTCTTC CSVVGPKGAVSNEQFF TRBJ2-1 NA TRBD1 TRBV29-1
TGCGCCAGCAGCCAACCGGACAGGTCGTTCTACGAGCAGTACTTC CASSQPDRSFYEQYF TRBJ2-7 NA TRBD1 TRBV4-1
TGTGCCAGCAGTTTACGGGACACTCTCACCGGGGAGCTGTTTTTT CASSLRDTLTGELFF TRBJ2-2 NA NA TRBV7-9
TGTGCCAGCAGCTTCGACAGGGGACCCTACGAGCAGTACTTC CASSFDRGPYEQYF TRBJ2-7 once TRBD1 TRBV5-4
TGTGCCAGCAGTGTCGGGGTTTACAATGAGCAGTTCTTC CASSVGVYNEQFF TRBJ2-1 NA NA TRBV7-6
TGCGCCAGCAGCCAAGATGACATTACGAACTATGGCTACACCTTC CASSQDDITNYGYTF TRBJ1-2 NA NA TRBV4-3
TGTGCCAGCAGGACAGGCGGCACTGAAGCTTTCTTT CASRTGGTEAFF TRBJ1-1 NA NA TRBV28
TGTGCCAGCCACGTCGGGACAGGGGGATTGAAGACCCAGTACTTC CASHVGTGGLKTQYF TRBJ2-5 few TRBD1 TRBV6-1
TGTGCCAGCAGCTTATTTAGCGGGACAGATACGCAGTATTTT CASSLFSGTDTQYF TRBJ2-3 NA TRBD2 TRBV7-9
TGTGCCAGCAGCTTTTGGGGAAGCGGCACTGAAGCTTTCTTT CASSFWGSGTEAFF TRBJ1-1 NA NA TRBV5-4
TGTGCCAGCAGTCGGGACAGTTCCTACGAGCAGTACTTC CASSRDSSYEQYF TRBJ2-7 NA TRBD1 TRBV27
TGTGCCAGCAGTCCTCACTCAAACCCGGAGGATGAGCAGTTCTTC CASSPHSNPEDEQFF TRBJ2-1 NA NA TRBV27
TGTGCCAGCAGCTTGACAGCTCTCAATCAGCCCCAGCATTTT CASSLTALNQPQHF TRBJ1-5 NA NA TRBV28
TGTGCCAGCAGCGAGATCACTAGCGGGTACAATGAGCAGTTCTTC CASSEITSGYNEQFF TRBJ2-1 NA TRBD2 TRBV9
TGTGCTAGTGGTTTGCTGCCCCTCGAGAACAACCCGAGGAGCTCCTACGAGCAGTACTTC CASGLLPLENNPRSSYEQYF TRBJ2-7 NA NA TRBV12-5
TGTGCCAGCAGCCCGAAGGCGGGGGGCTTCTCCTACAATGAGCAGTTCTTC CASSPKAGGFSYNEQFF TRBJ2-1 NA TRBD2 TRBV5-8
TGCGCCAGCAGCTTGGGGCATGGCAGGGTTTTCTCCTACGAGCAGTACTTC CASSLGHGRVFSYEQYF TRBJ2-7 NA NA TRBV5-1
TGTGCCAGCAGCCACCCAGCTAGGGATACGCAGTATTTT CASSHPARDTQYF TRBJ2-3 once NA TRBV27
TGTGCCAGCAGTCCCCGCGGCTCACAAGAGACCCAGTACTTC CASSPRGSQETQYF TRBJ2-5 NA NA TRBV6-5
TGTGCCAGCAGAGGGACAGGGGGGGGTCAGCCCCAGCATTTT CASRGTGGGQPQHF TRBJ1-5 NA TRBD1 TRBV7-8
TGCGCCAGCAGCCTCGGGGTTAATAGCAATCAGCCCCAGCATTTT CASSLGVNSNQPQHF TRBJ1-5 NA NA TRBV4-3
TGTGCCAGCAGTTATGAGGAGTACTCTACGCAGTATTTT CASSYEEYSTQYF TRBJ2-3 NA NA TRBV6-5
TGCGCCAGCAGCTTAACACCTGGGGCAGAGGGAAACACCATATATTTT CASSLTPGAEGNTIYF TRBJ1-3 NA NA TRBV5-1
TGCGCCAGCAGCCCGGGACTAGCTGGGATCACAGATACGCAGTATTTT CASSPGLAGITDTQYF TRBJ2-3 NA TRBD2 TRBV4-1
TGTGCCAGCAGCGTAAGAGGCAACGAGAACACTGAAGCTTTCTTT CASSVRGNENTEAFF TRBJ1-1 NA NA TRBV9
TGCGCCAGCTCCCGGACTAGCGGGAGTAGGACAGATACGCAGTATTTT CASSRTSGSRTDTQYF TRBJ2-3 NA TRBD2 TRBV5-1
TGTGCCAGCAGCTTGGCCGAGACAGGGAACTATGGCTACACCTTC CASSLAETGNYGYTF TRBJ1-2 NA TRBD1 TRBV5-4